This T cell receptor (beta chain) derives from a study of blood T cell repertoires in COVID-19. TCRdb's table, derived via immunoSEQ multiplex PCR, lists solely in-frame clones and lacks some. The repertoire holds about 70,000 clones, with approximately 88% as singletons. Trimming took 3 bases from V and 3 from J, leaving 9 bases between them. This CDR3 has 13 residues. In germline, CDR1 is SGHVS, CDR2 FQNEAQ. The receptor was isolated from a woman between 65 and 79 years old with acute or convalescent COVID-19. The sequenced sample was peripheral blood. The rearrangement links TRBV7-8 to TRBJ2-7; D gene ambiguous. The CDR3 spells CASSFTEFYEQYF. The CDR3 DNA reads as TGTGCCAGCAGCTTTACAGAGTTCTACGAGCAGTACTTC.